The entry below describes one T cell receptor (beta chain). Its target is unknown. This CDR3 has 16 residues. CDR1 and CDR2 (germline): SQVTM, ANQGSEA. With 2 bases removed from V and 1 base from J, the gap between germline ends came to 17 bases. The data were taken from a study of T cell repertoires in ileal Crohn's disease. Study-wide points: Sorted CD8 T cells held more high-frequency clones than CD4. Clonal expansions were more frequent in active smokers than non-smokers at surgery. Clonality above 26.8% at surgery always came with endoscopic recurrence.

TCRB immunosequencing input was around 460 nanograms of biopsy DNA per sample. Sequenced by immunoSEQ multiplex PCR; TCRdb stores in-frame clones only, minus some. This table has 11,000 to 15,000 clones, approximately 81% appearing once. This receptor was obtained from an adult with Crohn's disease. The V and J genes are TRBV29-1 and TRBJ1-1; tentative D call: TRBD1 (5 bases). Sequenced material: ileal tissue. CDR3 loop: CSVENRRSTGNTEAFF. In DNA form, the CDR3 reads TGCAGCGTTGAAAATCGAAGATCAACAGGGAACACTGAAGCTTTCTTT.